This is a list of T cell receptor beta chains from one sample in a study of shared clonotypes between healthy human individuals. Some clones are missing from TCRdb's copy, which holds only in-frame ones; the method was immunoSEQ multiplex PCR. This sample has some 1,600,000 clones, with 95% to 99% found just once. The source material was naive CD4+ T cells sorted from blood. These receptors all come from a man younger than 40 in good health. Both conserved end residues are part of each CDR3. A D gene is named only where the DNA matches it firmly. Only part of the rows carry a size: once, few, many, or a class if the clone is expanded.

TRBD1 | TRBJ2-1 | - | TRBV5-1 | TGCGCCAGCAGCTTGGAGGGGACAGGATACAATGAGCAGTTCTTC | CASSLEGTGYNEQFF
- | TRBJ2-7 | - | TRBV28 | TGTGCCAGCTCAACTCCTAAGCGGGTAAAATCCTACGAGCAGTACTTC | CASSTPKRVKSYEQYF
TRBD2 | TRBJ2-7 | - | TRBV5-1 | TGCGCCAGCAGCCCAGGACTAGCAGTCCCCTACGAGCAGTACTTC | CASSPGLAVPYEQYF
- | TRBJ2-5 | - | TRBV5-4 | TGTGCCAGCAGCTTGGGGGCGTCGGAGACCCAGTACTTC | CASSLGASETQYF
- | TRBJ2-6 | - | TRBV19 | TGTGCCAGTAGTCCCCGTCGGGGGATGGGCTCTGGGGCCAACGTCCTGACTTTC | CASSPRRGMGSGANVLTF
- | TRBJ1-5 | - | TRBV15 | TGTGCCACCAGCAGCTTGCATCAGCCCCAGCATTTT | CATSSLHQPQHF
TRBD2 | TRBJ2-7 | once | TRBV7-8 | TGTGCCAGCAGCTTAGTCGTTAGCGGGGTTGTTGAGCAGTACTTC | CASSLVVSGVVEQYF
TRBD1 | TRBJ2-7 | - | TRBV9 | TGTGCCAGCAGCGGGACCCACCAGAGGGGGCGGTTACGGGAGCAGTACTTC | CASSGTHQRGRLREQYF
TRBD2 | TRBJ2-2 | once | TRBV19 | TGTGCCAGTAGGACTAGCGGGAACACCGGGGAGCTGTTTTTT | CASRTSGNTGELFF
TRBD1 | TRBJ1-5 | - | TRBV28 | TGTGCCAGCAGTCCCCTGGGACAGGGAAGCAATCAGCCCCAGCATTTT | CASSPLGQGSNQPQHF
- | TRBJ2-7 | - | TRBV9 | TGTGCCAGCAGCGTGGACGGAACACTAGGTCCGGTCGGCGAGCAGTACTTC | CASSVDGTLGPVGEQYF
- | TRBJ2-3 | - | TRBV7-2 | TGTGCCAGCAGCTTCGATACGCAGTATTTT | CASSFDTQYF
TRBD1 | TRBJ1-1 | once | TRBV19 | TGTGCCAGTAGTACTTTTTCCAGGGGGAATGAAAGGTGTTTCTTT | CASSTFSRGNERCFF
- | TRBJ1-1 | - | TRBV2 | TGTGCCAGCAGAACATTCAGGGGCCTGAACACTGAAGCTTTCTTT | CASRTFRGLNTEAFF
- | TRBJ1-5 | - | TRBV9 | TGTGCCAGCAGCTCGGGGGGTTGGCAGCCCCAGCATTTT | CASSSGGWQPQHF
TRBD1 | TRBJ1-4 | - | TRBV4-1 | TGCGCCAGCAGCCAAGCGGACAGGGATAATGAAAAACTGTTTTTT | CASSQADRDNEKLFF
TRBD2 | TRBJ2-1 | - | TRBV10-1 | TGCGCCAGCAGTGAGTCTAGCGGGAGGCAAGACAATGAGCAGTTCTTC | CASSESSGRQDNEQFF
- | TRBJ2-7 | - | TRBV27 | TGTGCCAGCAGGCAGATTTACGCCCCGGGACGGACCAACTACGAGCAGTACTTC | CASRQIYAPGRTNYEQYF
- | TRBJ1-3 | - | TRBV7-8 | TGTGCCAGCAGCTTCAACAGGGACCTGGCGAACACCATATATTTT | CASSFNRDLANTIYF
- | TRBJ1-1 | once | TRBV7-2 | TGTGCCAGCAGCCCCCGGGCGGTTCCGAACACTGAAGCTTTCTTT | CASSPRAVPNTEAFF
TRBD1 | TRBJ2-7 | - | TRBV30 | TGTGCCTGGAGTGTACTCCTCTTCGACAGGGTGAACGAGCAGTACTTC | CAWSVLLFDRVNEQYF
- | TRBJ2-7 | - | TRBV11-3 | TGTGCCAGCAGCTTAGATTGGGCCGAGAAGCAGTACTTC | CASSLDWAEKQYF
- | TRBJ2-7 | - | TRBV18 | TGTGCCAGCTCATCCCGCCTAGCGCGTCACCTCTACGAGCAGTACTTC | CASSSRLARHLYEQYF
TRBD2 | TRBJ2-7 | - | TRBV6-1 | TGTGCCAGCAGTTATGGGGGGGACTACGAGCAGTACTTC | CASSYGGDYEQYF
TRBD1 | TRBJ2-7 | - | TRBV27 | TGTGCCAGCAGTTTAGACAGGGGGAGCTACGAGCAGTACTTC | CASSLDRGSYEQYF
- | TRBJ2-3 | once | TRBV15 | TGTGCCACCAGCAGAGATGGAGCGGAAACAGATACGCAGTATTTT | CATSRDGAETDTQYF
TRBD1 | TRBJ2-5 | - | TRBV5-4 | TGTGCCAGCAGCTCCGGGACAGGAGATTCGGAGACCCAGTACTTC | CASSSGTGDSETQYF
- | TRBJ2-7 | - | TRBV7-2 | TGTGCCAGCAGCTTAGACCCCAGGGGCGCCTACGAGCAGTACTTC | CASSLDPRGAYEQYF